What follows are 5 T cell receptor beta chains derived from one specimen sequenced in a study of blood T cell repertoires in COVID-19 (dated by TCRdb to the early 2020s). Libraries were built with the immunoSEQ multiplex PCR assay. TCRdb retrieved this table from immuneACCESS and kept in-frame rearrangements only. Not all clones are present; in checked studies, unresolved V genes account for under half, and no reason is known for the remainder. The sample table shows more than 65,000 clones, and over 80% are seen once. The leading ten clones occupy roughly 4% of the sample. Sequenced: peripheral blood. The receptors derive from a man between 50 and 59 years old with acute or convalescent COVID-19.

This clone is a singleton in its sample. The chain combines TRBV29-1 with TRBJ1-5, with D possibly TRBD1 on 6 matching bases. The CDR3 is 13 residues long. V lost 6 bases and J lost 0, with 9 bases in between. In germline, CDR1 is SQVTM, CDR2 ANQGSEA. The CDR3 sequence: CSVRTVSNQPQHF. CDR3 sequence (DNA): TGCAGCGTAAGGACAGTTAGCAATCAGCCCCAGCATTTT.

V is TRBV19 and J is TRBJ1-5, with D uncertain. CDR1 is LNHDA, CDR2 SQIVND, per germline (reference sequence). The length of the CDR3 is 14 residues. The CDR3 nucleotides read TGTGCGTCATCCGCCGGAGGCAGCAATCAGCCCCAGCATTTT. It encodes CASSAGGSNQPQHF.

The chain links TRBV9 to TRBJ2-7; TRBD1 matches at 8 bases. V shed 3 bases, J shed 1 base, and the junction held 6 bases outside the gene matches. The germline CDR1 and CDR2 sequences are SGDLS and YYNGEE. The CDR3 totals 15 residues. The CDR3, as DNA: TGTGCCAGCAGCGCCGACAGGGGTGGGTCCTACGAGCAGTACTTC. This gives the protein CASSADRGGSYEQYF.

V gene TRBV5-4 combines with J gene TRBJ2-5, with no clear D. This CDR3 is 14 amino acids long. Germline-derived CDR1 and CDR2 are SGHNT and YYREEE (reference sequence). V gave up 1 base and J gave up 4 bases, with 11 bases separating them. DNA of the CDR3: TGTGCCAGCAGCTTGAGGCAGGTGGGAGAGACCCAGTACTTC. It translates to CASSLRQVGETQYF.

Here the CDR3 reads CATSDNGQGGNTQYF. For the CDR3, the DNA is TGTGCCACCAGTGACAACGGACAGGGAGGCAATACGCAGTATTTT. The chain uses TRBV24-1 and TRBJ2-3; 8 positions match TRBD1. Germline-derived CDR1 and CDR2 are KGHDR and SFDVKD. V dropped 4 bases and J dropped 7; count of bases not matched to a gene: 9. The CDR3 spans 15 residues.